These 25 T cell receptor beta chains were all obtained from the same sample, sequenced in a study of cytomegalovirus exposure and HLA in healthy donors. PCR used 60 Vbeta primers and 13 Jbeta primers. The data were produced by immunoSEQ multiplex PCR, yet TCRdb's version contains in-frame clones alone and is incomplete. The table records some 60,000 clones, about 80% of them present only once. Sequenced input: PBMCs. The origin of the receptors is a middle-aged woman in good health and CMV-seronegative.

The chain couples TRBV7-9 to TRBJ2-7; 9 nucleotides line up with TRBD2. The CDR3 consists of 17 residues. Germline CDR1 reads SEHNR; CDR2 reads FQNEAQ (reference sequence). V dropped 5 bases and J dropped 2; count of bases not matched to a gene: 13. CDR3 sequence: CASSTRWTSVEPYEQYF. The CDR3 coding sequence is TGTGCCAGCAGCACTAGATGGACTAGCGTGGAGCCCTACGAGCAGTACTTC.

The gene calls are TRBV28 and TRBJ2-7; a possible D gene is TRBD2 (6 bases). The CDR3 length is 15 residues. Germline V gene sequence: CDR1 MDHEN, CDR2 SYDVKM. Between the trimmed V and J ends, which lost 3 bases and 4 bases, there was a span of 16 bases. The DNA of the CDR3 is TGTGCCAGCAGTTTTGCGGCTAGCGTCAGTTACGAGCAGTACTTC. It codes for CASSFAASVSYEQYF.

This sequence joins TRBV7-8 and TRBJ2-7, with TRBD2 matching 7 bases. The CDR3 runs 14 residues. Trimming at V came to 0 bases and at J to 2 bases, leaving 1 base not matched to a gene. From germline, CDR1 is SGHVS and CDR2 FQNEAQ. For the CDR3, the DNA is TGTGCCAGCAGCTTAGCGGGAGGGCCCTACGAGCAGTACTTC. This encodes CASSLAGGPYEQYF.

The V call is TRBV16, the J call TRBJ2-7; TRBD1 aligns across 10 bases. The CDR3 has 15 amino acids. Germline-derived CDR1 and CDR2 are KGHSY and FQNENV. The ends lost 1 base at V and 3 bases at J; junction bases unmatched: 3. The DNA of the CDR3 is TGTGCCAGCAGCCAATGGGGACAGGGGTTCTACGAGCAGTACTTC. Protein: CASSQWGQGFYEQYF.

This chain joins TRBV28 and TRBJ1-1; 7 bases map to TRBD1. V lost 1 base, J lost 2 bases, and 4 bases stayed unmatched. Germline CDR1 and CDR2: MDHEN and SYDVKM. The CDR3 runs to 15 residues. CDR3 sequence: CASSLFRTGNTEAFF. CDR3 sequence (DNA): TGTGCCAGCAGTTTATTCAGGACAGGAAACACTGAAGCTTTCTTT.

The chain has TRBV25-1 and TRBJ2-1, with a tentative D call TRBD2 (6 bases). The V end lost 5 bases, the J end lost 8 bases, and 16 bases lay between the germline ends. Germline CDR1 and CDR2: MGHDK and SYGVNS. CDR3 size: 14 residues. CDR3 nucleotides: TGTGCCAGCAGTAGTTCCAGACTAGTTGATGAGCAGTTCTTC. Translated, it gives CASSSSRLVDEQFF.

This clone was observed a few times. The V call is TRBV6-1, the J call TRBJ2-3; TRBD2 matches at 10 bases. The CDR3 spans 18 residues. V gave up 3 bases and J gave up 6 bases; unmatched junction bases: 15. CDR1 is MNHNS, CDR2 SASEGT, per germline. CDR3 in amino acids: CASSDGVAGGLSPDTQYF. Here the CDR3 DNA reads TGTGCCAGCAGTGACGGGGTAGCGGGAGGACTTAGTCCCGATACGCAGTATTTT.

This rearrangement joins TRBV9 to TRBJ2-7; 12 nucleotides agree with TRBD2. The CDR3 is 15 amino acids. The V and J ends lost 2 bases and 5 bases, in that order; junction bases with no gene match: 5. Germline V lookup: CDR1 SGDLS, CDR2 YYNGEE. The CDR3 coding sequence is TGTGCCAGCAGCGTCGGACTAGCGGGAACGCACGAGCAGTACTTC. Translation: CASSVGLAGTHEQYF.

This sequence joins TRBV6-1 and TRBJ1-2; D possibly corresponds to TRBD1 (6 bases). Trimming pared 10 bases from V and 6 bases from J, leaving 15 bases between. Germline CDR1 MNHNS, CDR2 SASEGT. The CDR3 is 12 residues long. This CDR3 is CATSTGFHGYTF. For the CDR3, the DNA is TGTGCCACCAGCACAGGGTTTCATGGCTACACCTTC.

This rearrangement joins TRBV27 to TRBJ1-1; 10 nucleotides agree with TRBD1. Per the germline V gene, CDR1 is MNHEY and CDR2 is SMNVEV (reference sequence). This CDR3 region has 15 residues. J gave up 5 bases and V 6 bases, and 9 bases lay outside the gene matches. The CDR3 sequence is CASRDPGQGLTEAFF. The CDR3 nucleotides are TGTGCCAGCAGGGATCCGGGACAGGGGCTTACTGAAGCTTTCTTT.

This clone came up a few times. The gene calls are TRBV28 and TRBJ2-7; TRBD1 agrees at 10 bases. Trimming removed 3 bases from V and 13 bases from J; junction bases left unmatched: 12. The CDR3 runs to 14 residues. The germline V gene encodes CDR1 MDHEN and CDR2 SYDVKM. CDR3 sequence: CASSFLPGQGETYF. The CDR3 nucleotides read TGTGCCAGCAGTTTCCTCCCCGGACAGGGGGAAACCTACTTC.

The chain employs TRBV5-1 and TRBJ2-7; weak D call: TRBD1 (5 bases). Looked up from germline, CDR1 is SGHRS and CDR2 is YFSETQ. The V gene lost 1 base and the J gene lost 6 bases, with 8 bases spanning the gap. The CDR3 contains 12 residues. The CDR3 DNA is TGCGCCAGCAGCTTGTCCAGGGTCGAGCAGTACTTC. It is translated as CASSLSRVEQYF. Looking up the rest from reference TRBV5-1 and TRBJ2-7 gives the full variable domain: KAGVTQTPRYLIKTRGQQVTLSCSPISGHRSVSWYQQTPGQGLQFLFEYFSETQRNKGNFPGRFSGRQFSNSRSEMNVSTLELGDSALYLCASSLSRVEQYFGPGTRLTVT.

This clone is a singleton in its sample. The chain recombines TRBV6-1 with TRBJ2-5; tentative D call: TRBD2 (6 bases). Germline assignment: CDR1 MNHNS and CDR2 SASEGT. Trimming stripped 1 base from V and 1 base from J, with 16 bases between. The CDR3 totals 17 residues. This CDR3 reads CASSEGTYGGPQETQYF. In DNA form, the CDR3 reads TGTGCCAGCAGTGAAGGGACATACGGGGGACCCCAAGAGACCCAGTACTTC.

The genes are TRBV18 and TRBJ1-1; D is perhaps TRBD1 (6 bases). V lost 3 bases and J lost 7, with 12 bases in between. This CDR3 is 13 amino acids long. CDR1 and CDR2 (germline): KGHSH, LQKENI. CDR3 region: CASSPAGTIEAFF. The DNA for the CDR3 is TGTGCCAGCTCACCCGCCGGGACAATTGAAGCTTTCTTT.

This chain connects TRBV6-5 to TRBJ2-2; D is perhaps TRBD1 (6 bases). V shed 4 bases and J shed 1 base, with 7 bases lying between them. This CDR3 region has 14 residues. The V gene's germline CDR1 is MNHEY and CDR2 SVGAGI. This chain's CDR3 is CASSLDRNTGELFF. DNA of the CDR3: TGTGCCAGCAGTTTGGACAGGAACACCGGGGAGCTGTTTTTT.

Concerning this clone: This specimen includes other DNA sequences encoding the same CDR3. This chain joins TRBV9 and TRBJ2-1; 11 bases map to TRBD1. The CDR3 runs to 15 residues. Germline V gene sequence: CDR1 SGDLS, CDR2 YYNGEE. The V gene end was trimmed by 0 bases and the J gene end by 6 bases; junction bases not matched to a gene: 2. This CDR3 reads CASSVEGQGGNEQFF. The CDR3, as DNA: TGTGCCAGCAGCGTAGAGGGACAGGGGGGCAATGAGCAGTTCTTC. The variable domain in full, completed from reference TRBV9 and TRBJ2-1, reads DSGVTQTPKHLITATGQRVTLRCSPRSGDLSVYWYQQSLDQGLQFLIQYYNGEERAKGNILERFSAQQFPDLHSELNLSSLELGDSALYFCASSVEGQGGNEQFFGPGTRLTVL.

The chain has TRBV5-4 and TRBJ1-1, with D perhaps matching TRBD1 (6 bases). Germline-derived CDR1 and CDR2 are SGHNT and YYREEE (reference sequence). With 5 bases removed from V and 5 bases from J, the gap between germline ends came to 19 bases. This CDR3 contains 15 residues. CDR3 sequence: CASSSGGGAWTEAFF. The DNA for the CDR3 is TGTGCCAGCAGTTCTGGGGGGGGCGCCTGGACTGAAGCTTTCTTT.

This clone has more than one count but fewer than ten. This chain connects TRBV28 to TRBJ1-4; D not certain. This CDR3 spans 11 amino acids. V was clipped by 2 bases and J by 8 bases, with 3 bases between them. In germline, CDR1 is MDHEN, CDR2 SYDVKM. This CDR3 is CASSLQEKLFF. DNA of the CDR3: TGTGCCAGCAGTTTACAGGAAAAACTGTTTTTT.

The V call is TRBV7-2, the J call TRBJ2-7; D perhaps matches TRBD1 (6 bases). Germline V CDR1 and CDR2: SGHTA, FQGNSA. V lost 5 bases, J lost 0 bases, and 11 bases lay in between. This CDR3 contains 14 residues. CDR3 nucleotide sequence: TGTGCCAGCAGCGTGGACAGAAACTCCTACGAGCAGTACTTC. Protein sequence: CASSVDRNSYEQYF. Complete variable domain (other parts from reference TRBV7-2 and TRBJ2-7): GAGVSQSPSNKVTEKGKDVELRCDPISGHTALYWYRQSLGQGLEFLIYFQGNSAPDKSGLPSDRFSAERTGGSVSTLTIQRTQQEDSAVYLCASSVDRNSYEQYFGPGTRLTVT.

The chain is built from TRBV28 and TRBJ2-3; D might be TRBD2 (6 bases). With 3 bases removed from V and 0 bases from J, the gap between germline ends came to 10 bases. Germline values: CDR1 MDHEN, CDR2 SYDVKM. CDR3 length: 15 amino acids. The CDR3 DNA is TGTGCCAGCAGTTTTCGCGGGACTAGCACAGATACGCAGTATTTT. It translates to CASSFRGTSTDTQYF. Looking up the rest from reference TRBV28 and TRBJ2-3 gives the full variable domain: DVKVTQSSRYLVKRTGEKVFLECVQDMDHENMFWYRQDPGLGLRLIYFSYDVKMKEKGDIPEGYSVSREKKERFSLILESASTNQTSMYLCASSFRGTSTDTQYFGPGTRLTVL.

This clone has just one count. This rearrangement joins TRBV28 to TRBJ1-1; D may be TRBD1 (5 bases). Germline values: CDR1 MDHEN, CDR2 SYDVKM. Trimming took off 3 bases at V and 12 bases at J, with 11 bases between the two ends. The CDR3 loop spans 11 amino acids. CDR3 residues: CASSFVRETFF. The CDR3 bases are TGTGCCAGCAGTTTTGTCAGGGAAACTTTCTTT.

V and J are TRBV2 and TRBJ2-4; D is possibly TRBD1 (5 bases). The CDR3 contains 14 residues. The ends were cut back, 3 bases at V and 1 base at J, with 7 bases in the middle. Germline CDR1 and CDR2: SNHLY and FYNNEI. The CDR3 DNA follows: TGTGCCAGCAGTGACAGGGTGGCCAAAAACATTCAGTACTTC. Protein sequence: CASSDRVAKNIQYF.

This clone came up once. The V and J genes are TRBV18 and TRBJ2-3; maybe TRBD1 (5 bases). This CDR3 comprises 16 residues. V shed 4 bases and J shed 3 bases, with 17 bases lying between them. The germline V gene encodes CDR1 KGHSH and CDR2 LQKENI. The CDR3 nucleotides are TGTGCCAGCTCACAACGCCAGGGTGATAGGACAGATACGCAGTATTTT. Residues: CASSQRQGDRTDTQYF.

The rearrangement joins TRBV5-1 to TRBJ2-7; D remains ambiguous. V dropped 3 bases and J dropped 2 bases, with 9 bases sitting between them. This CDR3 spans 13 amino acids. CDR1 SGHRS and CDR2 YFSETQ come from the germline V gene. CDR3 sequence reads: CASSSGLAYEQYF. The CDR3 coding sequence is TGCGCCAGCAGCTCTGGCCTTGCCTACGAGCAGTACTTC.

The V call is TRBV7-9, the J call TRBJ2-1, with 7 positions matching TRBD2. Losses at the gene ends were 4 bases for V and 6 bases for J; bases not matched to a gene: 6. This CDR3 spans 14 amino acids. Germline CDR1 is SEHNR and CDR2 is FQNEAQ (reference sequence). CDR3 amino acids: CASSWAGEPNEQFF. The CDR3 DNA reads as TGTGCCAGCAGCTGGGCGGGAGAACCCAATGAGCAGTTCTTC.